This T cell receptor beta chain was captured by sequencing in a study of blood T cell repertoires in COVID-19. Study-level information: Samples taken during acute and convalescent COVID-19 were collected in the United States, Italy and Spain.

Original methodology: The assay estimated nucleated cells by amplifying reference gene primers. Method: immunoSEQ multiplex PCR; TCRdb's copy keeps in-frame clones and lacks some. The DNA was the basis for D and trimming; V, J and clone size are from that table. This table has 240,000 or so clones, around four fifths appearing once. The sequence was obtained from an elderly woman with acute or convalescent COVID-19. Sequencing was done on a sample of peripheral blood.

DNA of the CDR3: TGTGCCAGCAGTGTCGGGGGTTTAGGGACAGTGAACACTGAAGCTTTCTTT. Its translation: CASSVGGLGTVNTEAFF. The chain links TRBV6-1 to TRBJ1-1, with 7 bases that match TRBD1. J lost 0 bases, V lost 4 bases, and 11 bases had no gene match. Germline assignment: CDR1 MNHNS and CDR2 SASEGT. This CDR3 contains 17 residues.